The next 14 T cell receptor beta chains were all read from a single sample in a study of blood T cells in healthy people across ages. It was with a sample-barcoded 5' primer and a J-beta primer mix that a second PCR of roughly 7 to 12 cycles was run. TCRdb called the 5' RACE reads again in MiXCR, with one record for every CDR3 protein. The sample yields 1.5 million or so distinct CDR3 sequences, around two fifths seen once. The specimen sequenced was blood. The origin of the receptors is a young woman in good health.

The J gene is TRBJ2-3, the V gene TRBV9, with D perhaps TRBD2 (6 bases). Germline assignment: CDR1 SGDLS and CDR2 YYNGEE. The CDR3 is 14 residues long. V was clipped by 6 bases and J by 0 bases, with 11 bases between them. CDR3 region: CASTLALSTDTQYF. The CDR3 nucleotides are TGTGCCAGCACCCTAGCGCTTAGCACAGATACGCAGTATTTT.

This clonotype was found many times. V and J are TRBV24-1 and TRBJ2-5; 8 bases align to TRBD1. This CDR3 has 14 residues. From germline, CDR1 is KGHDR and CDR2 SFDVKD. The V and J ends lost 10 bases and 2 bases, in that order; junction bases with no gene match: 8. The CDR3 here is CATNSGTGQETQYF. In DNA form, the CDR3 reads TGTGCCACTAATTCCGGGACAGGTCAAGAGACCCAGTACTTC.

This clonotype was seen only a few times. The gene calls are TRBV7-2 and TRBJ2-3, with a weak D call TRBD1 (5 bases). The CDR3 is 15 residues long. CDR1 is SGHTA and CDR2 is FQGNSA in the germline V gene. Trimming stripped 5 bases from V and 2 bases from J, with 14 bases between. CDR3 region: CASSPEQEYTDTQYF. The CDR3, as DNA: TGTGCCAGCAGCCCCGAACAGGAATACACAGATACGCAGTATTTT.

This clonotype appeared a few times. J is TRBJ1-2 and V is TRBV7-9; D is possibly TRBD1 (5 bases). Germline CDR1 is SEHNR and CDR2 is FQNEAQ (reference sequence). The V gene lost 5 bases and the J gene lost 6 bases, with 13 bases spanning the gap. This CDR3 has 13 amino acids. CDR3 amino acids: CASSPGATDGYTF. CDR3 coding DNA: TGTGCCAGCAGCCCCGGGGCCACCGATGGCTACACCTTC.

On this clonotype itself: This may be a read error: a much more frequent sequence differs by one nucleotide. The chain joins TRBV6-2 or TRBV6-3 to TRBJ2-3, with 9 positions matching TRBD2. The CDR3 length is 18 residues. Germline-derived CDR1 and CDR2 are MNHEY and SVGEGT. CDR3 nucleotide sequence: TGTGCCAACAGTTACTCGAAAGGCGGGAGGGTTGGTACAGATACGCAGTATTTT. Its protein product is CANSYSKGGRVGTDTQYF.

V and J are TRBV4-1 and TRBJ2-2; weak D call: TRBD1 (5 bases). V was shortened by 1 base and J by 4 bases, with 13 bases between the two germline ends. CDR3 length equals 16 residues. CDR1 and CDR2 (germline): MGHRA, YSYEKL. DNA of the CDR3: TGCGCCAGCAGCCAAGCGGACACCCTTGGCACCGGGGAGCTGTTTTTT. It yields the protein CASSQADTLGTGELFF.

The chain links TRBV12-3 or TRBV12-4 to TRBJ1-1; D call uncertain. V was clipped by 0 bases and J by 8 bases, with 10 bases between them. The CDR3 is made up of 13 amino acids. The CDR3 spells CASSLATTCEAFF. In DNA, the CDR3 is TGTGCCAGCAGTTTAGCGACCACCTGCGAAGCTTTCTTT.

This clonotype came up a few times. This chain joins TRBV7-9 and TRBJ1-2, with D perhaps TRBD1 (6 bases). CDR3 size: 15 residues. CDR1 SEHNR and CDR2 FQNEAQ come from the germline V gene (reference sequence). V was shortened by 4 bases and J by 4 bases, with 16 bases between the two germline ends. The CDR3 spells CASSSGGQEGYGYTF. In DNA form, the CDR3 reads TGTGCCAGCAGCTCCGGGGGGCAGGAGGGCTATGGCTACACCTTC.

The chain is built from TRBV10-2 and TRBJ1-1, with D unclear. The germline CDR1 and CDR2 sequences are WSHSY and SAAADI. V was shortened by 6 bases and J by 0 bases, with 23 bases between the two germline ends. The CDR3 runs 18 residues. CDR3 DNA: TGCGCCAGCAGCGCCTCCATGCTAACTAAGGGCATGAACACTGAAGCTTTCTTT. The encoded protein is CASSASMLTKGMNTEAFF.

This clonotype appeared a single time. At one boundary the junction diverges from the germline segment, which might be a read error. The chain links TRBV7-3 to TRBJ2-1; D not resolved. Germline V gene data show CDR1 as SGHTA and CDR2 as FQGTGA. CDR3 length: 13 residues. The CDR3, as DNA: TGTACCAGCAGCTTGGGGTCTAACAATGAGCAGTTCTTC. This gives the protein CTSSLGSNNEQFF. The full variable domain, completed using reference TRBV7-3 and TRBJ2-1, is GAGVSQTPSNKVTEKGKYVELRCDPISGHTALYWYRQSLGQGPEFLIYFQGTGAADDSGLPNDRFFAVRPEGSVSTLKIQRTERGDSAVYLCTSSLGSNNEQFFGPGTRLTVL.

This clonotype has only a few counts. The chain couples TRBV4-1 to TRBJ1-4, with a tentative D call TRBD1 (5 bases). Germline CDR1 reads MGHRA; CDR2 reads YSYEKL. The CDR3 is made up of 15 amino acids. Trimming pared 3 bases from V and 4 bases from J, leaving 12 bases between. DNA of the CDR3: TGCGCCAGCAGCCATCACGGGACTGATAATGAAAAACTGTTTTTT. It is translated as CASSHHGTDNEKLFF.

This clonotype was picked up a small number of times. V usage is TRBV5-1 and J usage is TRBJ2-4; D unclear. The germline gives CDR1 SGHRS, CDR2 YFSETQ. V lost 3 bases, J lost 2 bases, and 6 bases lay in between. This CDR3 spans 13 amino acids. CDR3 nucleotide sequence: TGCGCCAGCAGCTCCGACCCCAAAAACATTCAGTACTTC. It yields the protein CASSSDPKNIQYF.

This clonotype came up once. This chain uses TRBV11-2 with TRBJ1-5, with no clear D. V gave up 5 bases and J gave up 9 bases, with 11 bases separating them. Germline loops: CDR1 SGHAT, CDR2 FQNNGV. This CDR3 comprises 12 residues. As DNA, the CDR3 is TGTGCCAGCAGCACCAGCCTAGGGCCCCAGCATTTT. Its protein product is CASSTSLGPQHF.

This clonotype came up once. The genes are TRBV28 and TRBJ2-2; perhaps TRBD2 as D (6 bases). The CDR3 is 16 residues long. The germline V gene has CDR1 MDHEN and CDR2 SYDVKM. The V and J ends lost 3 bases and 2 bases respectively, with 13 bases between them. Here the CDR3 reads CASSFGAGSNTGELFF. The CDR3 DNA is TGTGCCAGCAGTTTCGGTGCGGGATCTAACACCGGGGAGCTGTTTTTT.